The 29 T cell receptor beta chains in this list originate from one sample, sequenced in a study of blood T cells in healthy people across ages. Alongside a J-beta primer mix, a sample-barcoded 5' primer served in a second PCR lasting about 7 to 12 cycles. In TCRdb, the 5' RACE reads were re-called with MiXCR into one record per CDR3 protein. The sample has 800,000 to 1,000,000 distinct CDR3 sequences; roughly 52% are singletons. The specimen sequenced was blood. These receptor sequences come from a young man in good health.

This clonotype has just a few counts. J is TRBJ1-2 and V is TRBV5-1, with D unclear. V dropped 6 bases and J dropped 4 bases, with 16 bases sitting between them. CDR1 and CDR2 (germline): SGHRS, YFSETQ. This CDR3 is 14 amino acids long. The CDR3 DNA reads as TGCGCCAGCATTCCTGACGCCGCACCCTATGGCTACACCTTC. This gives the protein CASIPDAAPYGYTF. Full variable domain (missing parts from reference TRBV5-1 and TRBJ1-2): KAGVTQTPRYLIKTRGQQVTLSCSPISGHRSVSWYQQTPGQGLQFLFEYFSETQRNKGNFPGRFSGRQFSNSRSEMNVSTLELGDSALYLCASIPDAAPYGYTFGSGTRLTVV.

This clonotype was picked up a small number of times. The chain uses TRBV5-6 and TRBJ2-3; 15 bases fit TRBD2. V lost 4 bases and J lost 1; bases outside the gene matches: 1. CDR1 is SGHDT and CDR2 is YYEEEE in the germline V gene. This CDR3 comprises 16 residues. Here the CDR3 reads CASSRTSGGGTDTQYF. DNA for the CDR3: TGTGCCAGCAGCCGGACTAGCGGGGGGGGCACAGATACGCAGTATTTT.

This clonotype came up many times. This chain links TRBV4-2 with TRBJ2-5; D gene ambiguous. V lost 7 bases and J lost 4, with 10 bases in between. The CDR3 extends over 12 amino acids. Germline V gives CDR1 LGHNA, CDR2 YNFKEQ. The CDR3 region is CASTNYGETQYF. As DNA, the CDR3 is TGTGCCAGCACCAACTACGGAGAGACCCAGTACTTC.

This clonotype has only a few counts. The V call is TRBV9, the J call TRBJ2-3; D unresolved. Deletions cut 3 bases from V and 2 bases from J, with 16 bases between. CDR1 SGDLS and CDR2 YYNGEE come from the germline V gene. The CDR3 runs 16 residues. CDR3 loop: CASSGVGSLATDTQYF. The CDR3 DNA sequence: TGTGCCAGCAGCGGCGTCGGGTCGCTGGCCACAGATACGCAGTATTTT.

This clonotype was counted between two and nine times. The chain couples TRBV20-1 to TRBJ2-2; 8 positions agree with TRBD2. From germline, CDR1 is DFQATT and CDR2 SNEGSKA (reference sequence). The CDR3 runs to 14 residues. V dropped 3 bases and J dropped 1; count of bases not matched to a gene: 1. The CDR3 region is CSASRGGNTGELFF. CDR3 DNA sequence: TGCAGTGCTAGTCGGGGGGGGAACACCGGGGAGCTGTTTTTT.

As DNA, the CDR3 is TGTGCCAGCAGCCAAGGGGTGGGACAGGGGGGAAACACCATATATTTT. Translation: CASSQGVGQGGNTIYF. The V call is TRBV4-2, the J call TRBJ1-3; 10 nucleotides match TRBD1. V lost 1 base and J lost 4; bases outside the gene matches: 4. The V gene's germline CDR1 is LGHNA and CDR2 YNFKEQ. The CDR3 spans 16 residues.

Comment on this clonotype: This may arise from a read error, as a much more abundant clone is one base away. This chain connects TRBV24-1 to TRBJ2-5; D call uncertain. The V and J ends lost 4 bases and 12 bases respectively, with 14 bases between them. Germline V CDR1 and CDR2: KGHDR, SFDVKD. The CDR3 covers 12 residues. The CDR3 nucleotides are TGTGCCACCAGTGACGGTTACAGCGAGAAGTACTTC. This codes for CATSDGYSEKYF.

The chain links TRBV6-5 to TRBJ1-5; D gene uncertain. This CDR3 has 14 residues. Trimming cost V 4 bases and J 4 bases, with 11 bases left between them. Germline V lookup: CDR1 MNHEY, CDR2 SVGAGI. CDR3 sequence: CASSSDSGNQPQHF. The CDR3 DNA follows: TGTGCCAGCAGTTCCGACTCGGGGAATCAGCCCCAGCATTTT.

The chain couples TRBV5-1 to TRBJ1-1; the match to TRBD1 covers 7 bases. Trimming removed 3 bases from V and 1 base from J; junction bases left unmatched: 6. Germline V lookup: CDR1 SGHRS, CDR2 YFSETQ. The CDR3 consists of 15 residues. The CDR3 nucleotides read TGCGCCAGCAGCTATAACAGGGGCTCGAACACTGAAGCTTTCTTT. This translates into CASSYNRGSNTEAFF. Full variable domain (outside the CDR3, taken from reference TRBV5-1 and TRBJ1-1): KAGVTQTPRYLIKTRGQQVTLSCSPISGHRSVSWYQQTPGQGLQFLFEYFSETQRNKGNFPGRFSGRQFSNSRSEMNVSTLELGDSALYLCASSYNRGSNTEAFFGQGTRLTVV.

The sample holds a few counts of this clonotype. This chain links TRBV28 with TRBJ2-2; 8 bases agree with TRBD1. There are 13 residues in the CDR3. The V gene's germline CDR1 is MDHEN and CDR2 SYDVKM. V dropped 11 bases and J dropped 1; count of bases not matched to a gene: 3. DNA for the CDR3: TGTGCCGCCGGGACAGGGAACACCGGGGAGCTGTTTTTT. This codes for CAAGTGNTGELFF.

In DNA, the CDR3 is TGTGCCAGCAGAAATATCGGGGCGTTTAGCACAGATACGCAGTATTTT. Translated, it gives CASRNIGAFSTDTQYF. The chain is built from TRBV6-6 and TRBJ2-3; D may correspond to TRBD1 or TRBD2 (5 bases each). Germline V lookup: CDR1 MNHNY, CDR2 SVGAGI (reference sequence). V gave up 6 bases and J gave up 0 bases, with 16 bases separating them. This CDR3 has 16 residues.

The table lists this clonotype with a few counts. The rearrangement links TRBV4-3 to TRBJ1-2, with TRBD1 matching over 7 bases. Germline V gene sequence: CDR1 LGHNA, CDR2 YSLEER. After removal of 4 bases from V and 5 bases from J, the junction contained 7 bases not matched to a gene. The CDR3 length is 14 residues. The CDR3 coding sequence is TGCGCCAGCAGCCGATCCGGGACAGCTTATGGCTACACCTTC. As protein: CASSRSGTAYGYTF.

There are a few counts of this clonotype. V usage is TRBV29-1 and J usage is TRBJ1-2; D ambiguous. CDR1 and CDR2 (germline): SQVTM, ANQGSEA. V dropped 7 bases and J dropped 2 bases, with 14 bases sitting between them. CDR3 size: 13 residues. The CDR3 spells CSADDGWNYGYTF. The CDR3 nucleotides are TGCAGCGCCGACGACGGATGGAACTATGGCTACACCTTC.

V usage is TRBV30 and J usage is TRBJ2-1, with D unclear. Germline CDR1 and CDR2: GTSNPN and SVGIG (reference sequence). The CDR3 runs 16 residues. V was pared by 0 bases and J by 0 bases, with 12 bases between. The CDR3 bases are TGTGCCTGGAGTGTACTTGACTCCAGCTCCTACAATGAGCAGTTCTTC. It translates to CAWSVLDSSSYNEQFF.

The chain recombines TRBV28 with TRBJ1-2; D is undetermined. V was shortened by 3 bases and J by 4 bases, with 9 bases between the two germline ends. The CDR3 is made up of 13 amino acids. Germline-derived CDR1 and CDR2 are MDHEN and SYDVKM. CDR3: CASSLTSSYGYTF. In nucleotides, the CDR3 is TGTGCCAGCAGTTTGACCAGCAGCTATGGCTACACCTTC.

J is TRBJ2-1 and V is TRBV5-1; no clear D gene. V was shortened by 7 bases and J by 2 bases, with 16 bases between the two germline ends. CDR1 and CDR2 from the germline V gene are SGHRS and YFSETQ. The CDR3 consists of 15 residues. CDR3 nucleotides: TGCGCCAGCGGCGAGGAAGGGTTCACCTACAATGAGCAGTTCTTC. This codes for CASGEEGFTYNEQFF.

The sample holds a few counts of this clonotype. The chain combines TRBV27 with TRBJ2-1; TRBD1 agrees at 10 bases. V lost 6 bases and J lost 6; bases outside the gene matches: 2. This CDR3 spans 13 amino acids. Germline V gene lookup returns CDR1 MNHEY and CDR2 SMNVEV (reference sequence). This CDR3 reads CASRGQGTNEQFF. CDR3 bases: TGTGCCAGCAGGGGACAGGGGACCAATGAGCAGTTCTTC.

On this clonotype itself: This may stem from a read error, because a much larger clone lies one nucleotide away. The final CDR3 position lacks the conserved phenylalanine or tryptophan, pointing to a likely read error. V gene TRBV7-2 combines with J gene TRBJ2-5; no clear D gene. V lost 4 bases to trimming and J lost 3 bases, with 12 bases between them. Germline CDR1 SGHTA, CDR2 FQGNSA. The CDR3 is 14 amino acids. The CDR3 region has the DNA TGTGCCAGCAGCTCCTCCTCCATTAAAGAGACCCAGTACTTA. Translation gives CASSSSSIKETQYL.

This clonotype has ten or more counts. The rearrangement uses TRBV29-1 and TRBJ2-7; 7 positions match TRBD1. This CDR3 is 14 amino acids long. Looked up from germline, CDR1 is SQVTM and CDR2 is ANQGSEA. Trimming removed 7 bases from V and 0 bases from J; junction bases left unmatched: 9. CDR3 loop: CSAGTGVSSYEQYF. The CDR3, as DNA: TGCAGCGCCGGAACAGGGGTGAGCTCCTACGAGCAGTACTTC.

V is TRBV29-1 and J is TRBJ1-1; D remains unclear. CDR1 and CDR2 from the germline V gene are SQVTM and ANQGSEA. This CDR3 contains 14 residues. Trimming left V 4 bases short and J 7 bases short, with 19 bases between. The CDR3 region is CSVGVTTGSSEAFF. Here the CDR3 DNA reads TGCAGCGTTGGGGTAACGACCGGGAGTAGTGAAGCTTTCTTT.

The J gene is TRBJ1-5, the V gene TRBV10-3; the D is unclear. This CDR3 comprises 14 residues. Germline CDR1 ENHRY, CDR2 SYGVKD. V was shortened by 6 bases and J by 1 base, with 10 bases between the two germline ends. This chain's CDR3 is CAISFEKSNQPQHF. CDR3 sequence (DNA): TGTGCCATCAGCTTTGAGAAAAGCAATCAGCCCCAGCATTTT.

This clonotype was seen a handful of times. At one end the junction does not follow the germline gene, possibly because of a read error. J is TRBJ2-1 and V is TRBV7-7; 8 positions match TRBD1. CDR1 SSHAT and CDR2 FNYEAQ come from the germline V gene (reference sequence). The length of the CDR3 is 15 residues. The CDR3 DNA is TGTGCTAGCAGCATCGGACAGGGAACCATGAATGAGCAGTTCTTC. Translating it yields CASSIGQGTMNEQFF.

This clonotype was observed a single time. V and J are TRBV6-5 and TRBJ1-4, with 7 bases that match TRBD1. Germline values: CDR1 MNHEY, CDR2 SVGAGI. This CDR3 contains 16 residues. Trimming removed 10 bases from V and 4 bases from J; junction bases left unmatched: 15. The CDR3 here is CATGGTGATINEKLFF. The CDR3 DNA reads TGTGCCACTGGGGGAACAGGGGCGACGATTAATGAAAAACTGTTTTTT.

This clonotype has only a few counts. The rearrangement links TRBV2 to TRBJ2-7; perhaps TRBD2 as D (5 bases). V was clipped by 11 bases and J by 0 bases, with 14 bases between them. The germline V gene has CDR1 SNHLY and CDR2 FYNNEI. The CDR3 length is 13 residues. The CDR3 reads CAGLDGLSYEQYF. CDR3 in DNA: TGTGCCGGACTGGACGGACTCTCCTACGAGCAGTACTTC.

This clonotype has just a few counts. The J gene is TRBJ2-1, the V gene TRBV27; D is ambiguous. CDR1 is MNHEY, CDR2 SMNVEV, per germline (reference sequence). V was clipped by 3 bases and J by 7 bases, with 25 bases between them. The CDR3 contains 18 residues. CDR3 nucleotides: TGTGCCAGCAGTTTCCCCCCGCGGAACCCCTCTCAAAGAAATGAGCAGTTCTTC. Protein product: CASSFPPRNPSQRNEQFF.

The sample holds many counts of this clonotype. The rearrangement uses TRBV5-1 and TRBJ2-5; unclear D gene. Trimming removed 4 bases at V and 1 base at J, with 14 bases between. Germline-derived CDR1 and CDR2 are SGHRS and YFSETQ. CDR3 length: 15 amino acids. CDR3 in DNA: TGCGCCAGCAGCCCCAACCCTAATATCCAAGAGACCCAGTACTTC. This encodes CASSPNPNIQETQYF.

In nucleotides, the CDR3 is TGTGCCAGCAGCCCCTACGGCGGGGCAGTAATCGACGAGCAGTTCTTC. Translated: CASSPYGGAVIDEQFF. This chain uses TRBV9 with TRBJ2-1; a weak D match, TRBD2 (6 bases). This CDR3 comprises 16 residues. Germline V gene data show CDR1 as SGDLS and CDR2 as YYNGEE. Trimming removed 4 bases from V and 10 bases from J, with 24 bases in between. The whole variable domain, remainder taken from reference TRBV9 and TRBJ2-1, is DSGVTQTPKHLITATGQRVTLRCSPRSGDLSVYWYQQSLDQGLQFLIQYYNGEERAKGNILERFSAQQFPDLHSELNLSSLELGDSALYFCASSPYGGAVIDEQFFGPGTRLTVL.

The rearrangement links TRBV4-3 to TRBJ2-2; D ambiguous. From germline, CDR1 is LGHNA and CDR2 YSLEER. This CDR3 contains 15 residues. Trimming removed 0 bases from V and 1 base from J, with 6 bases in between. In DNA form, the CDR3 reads TGCGCCAGCAGCCAAGATTTAGTGAACACCGGGGAGCTGTTTTTT. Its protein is CASSQDLVNTGELFF.

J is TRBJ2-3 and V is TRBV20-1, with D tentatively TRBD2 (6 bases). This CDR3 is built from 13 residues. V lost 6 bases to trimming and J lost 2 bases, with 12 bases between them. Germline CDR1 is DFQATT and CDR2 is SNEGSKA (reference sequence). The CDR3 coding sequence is TGCAGTGCCAGGGACTTGTTCACAGATACGCAGTATTTT. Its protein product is CSARDLFTDTQYF.